This paragraph reports one T cell receptor beta chain. This entry comes from a study of blood T cell repertoires in COVID-19. Study-wide context: Both acute and convalescent COVID-19 samples were obtained from the United States, Italy and Spain. Sample material is recorded as cDNA or gDNA derived from T cells, B-cell-depleted T cells, or PBMCs.

Authors' data handling: By means of reference gene primer amplification, nucleated cell counts were estimated. Method: immunoSEQ multiplex PCR; TCRdb's copy keeps in-frame clones and lacks some. Clone size and the V and J calls come from that table; the DNA yielded D and trimming. Here the sample spans some 250,000 clones, approximately 78% being singletons. This receptor was identified in a woman in her sixties or seventies with active or convalescent COVID-19. The material sequenced was peripheral blood.

The CDR3: CASSLESIGLVRETQYF. In nucleotides, the CDR3 is TGTGCCAGCAGCTTAGAGAGCATAGGACTAGTTCGGGAGACCCAGTACTTC. V gene TRBV11-3 combines with J gene TRBJ2-5; 7 bases match TRBD2. Losses at the gene ends were 0 bases for V and 5 bases for J; bases not matched to a gene: 12. The CDR3 length is 17 residues. CDR1 is SGHNT, CDR2 YENEEA, per germline.